This T cell receptor beta chain comes out of a study of PD-1 blockade in classical Hodgkin lymphoma. Study-level findings and limits: Reports indicated that newly diagnosed patients had lower baseline TCR diversity than healthy donors did. Sources of repertoire differences remain undefined, possibly disease activity or prior therapy.

V was pared by 6 bases and J by 2 bases, with 14 bases between. Germline-derived CDR1 and CDR2 are SEHNR and FQNEAQ (reference sequence). The CDR3 spans 14 residues. TCRdb's table, derived via immunoSEQ multiplex PCR, lists solely in-frame clones and lacks some. The sample consists of around 15,000 clones, roughly 88% of them appearing once. As concerns this clone: Its specificity is unknown.

All patients experienced relapse after autologous stem cell transplantation, and brentuximab vedotin exposure was variable. This TCR was recovered from a human donor with classical Hodgkin lymphoma. The input for sequencing was peripheral blood mononuclear cells (PBMCs), taken before the second cycle of nivolumab. V is TRBV7-9 and J is TRBJ2-7; weak D call: TRBD1 (5 bases). The CDR3 here is CASRSTALAYEQYF. DNA of the CDR3: TGTGCCAGCAGATCGACAGCCCTTGCCTACGAGCAGTACTTC.